This is a list of T cell receptor beta chains from one sample in a study of identical twins. One entry per CDR3 protein results from TCRdb running MiXCR on the 5' RACE reads. In the table there are 400,000 to 650,000 distinct CDR3 sequences, around 20% of which are singletons. This sample was also put to use in a study of T cells expressing NK-cell markers.

The sample comprised CD4+ T cells sorted from blood. Source of these receptors: a woman aged 18-30 years in good health. The CDR3 runs from the conserved cysteine through the conserved F or W. The D gene is left open where the match is weak. Expanded clones are given a class, and other clones once, few, many or no size at all.

>TRBJ1-2|NA|TRBV6-5|NA
CASSTDGRAGGYTF
TGTGCCAGCAGTACCGACGGACGGGCGGGTGGCTACACCTTC
>TRBJ2-7|NA|TRBV9|once
CASSLDQSDLYEQYF
TGTGCCAGCAGCTTGGACCAGAGCGATCTATACGAGCAGTACTTC
>TRBJ2-5|TRBD2|TRBV5-6|few
CASSLVSSGRGETQYF
TGTGCCAGCAGCTTGGTTTCTAGCGGGAGGGGAGAGACCCAGTACTTC
>TRBJ2-1|NA|TRBV3-1|few
CASSQRGGSNEQFF
TGTGCCAGCAGCCAACGAGGGGGGTCAAATGAGCAGTTCTTC
>TRBJ2-3|NA|TRBV20-1|NA
CSAIDSYERTTDTQYF
TGCAGTGCGATCGATAGTTACGAGCGGACCACAGATACGCAGTATTTT
>TRBJ1-5|NA|TRBV20-1|few
CSATEGGDQPQHF
TGCAGTGCGACCGAAGGGGGGGATCAGCCCCAGCATTTT
>TRBJ1-6|NA|TRBV10-3|few
CAISEAGGTNSPLHF
TGTGCCATCAGTGAGGCGGGGGGTACCAATTCACCCCTCCACTTT
>TRBJ2-7|TRBD1|TRBV5-1|many
CASSSGTGWNEQYF
TGCGCCAGCAGCTCCGGGACAGGGTGGAACGAGCAGTACTTC
>TRBJ1-4|NA|TRBV6-5|NA
CASSLRQLATNEKLFF
TGTGCCAGCAGTTTAAGACAGCTTGCAACTAATGAAAAACTGTTTTTT
>TRBJ1-2|TRBD1|TRBV5-1|few
CASSVTGYDGYTF
TGCGCCAGCAGCGTGACAGGGTACGATGGCTACACCTTC
>TRBJ2-7|TRBD1|TRBV5-1|few
CASSSRTGNEQYF
TGCGCCAGCAGTTCTAGGACAGGCAACGAGCAGTACTTC
>TRBJ2-7|NA|TRBV6-1|NA
CASSMDGSHEQYF
TGTGCCAGCAGCATGGACGGCTCCCACGAGCAGTACTTC
>TRBJ1-5|NA|TRBV5-5|NA
CASSAGVSNQPQHF
TGTGCCAGCAGCGCAGGGGTAAGCAATCAGCCCCAGCATTTT
>TRBJ2-1|TRBD2|TRBV20-1|many
CSARRGSDYNEQFF
TGCAGTGCTAGGCGCGGGAGCGATTACAATGAGCAGTTCTTC
>TRBJ2-7|NA|TRBV2|NA
CASSEQGEDEQYF
TGTGCCAGCAGTGAACAGGGAGAGGACGAGCAGTACTTC
>TRBJ2-7|NA|TRBV29-1|many
CSVAQGPYEQYF
TGCAGCGTTGCACAGGGACCGTACGAGCAGTACTTC
>TRBJ1-1|NA|TRBV5-4|NA
CASSLRQGGSAEAFF
TGTGCCAGCAGCTTGAGGCAGGGAGGAAGTGCTGAAGCTTTCTTT
>TRBJ1-6|NA|TRBV6-1|NA
CASGKRDIEYSPLHF
TGTGCCAGCGGGAAGCGGGACATCGAATATTCACCCCTCCACTTT
>TRBJ1-5|NA|TRBV10-3|NA
CAISEQNNQPQHF
TGTGCCATCAGTGAACAGAACAATCAGCCCCAGCATTTT
>TRBJ1-5|NA|TRBV12-3/TRBV12-4|few
CASSSQSDQPQHF
TGTGCCAGCAGTTCCCAATCGGATCAGCCCCAGCATTTT
>TRBJ2-7|NA|TRBV30|few
CAWSVGFYEQYF
TGTGCCTGGAGCGTTGGGTTTTACGAGCAGTACTTC
>TRBJ2-7|NA|TRBV12-3/TRBV12-4|few
CASSPDRTTLTYEQYF
TGTGCCAGCAGCCCCGACCGGACAACCCTTACCTACGAGCAGTACTTC
>TRBJ2-5|TRBD1|TRBV6-2/TRBV6-3|NA
CASSYSRTGGRETQYF
TGTGCCAGCAGTTACTCGCGGACAGGGGGACGGGAGACCCAGTACTTC
>TRBJ2-2|TRBD1|TRBV20-1|NA
CSALNGQGGTGELFF
TGCAGTGCCTTAAATGGACAGGGGGGCACCGGGGAGCTGTTTTTT
>TRBJ1-3|NA|TRBV9|NA
CASTAGYPGAGNTIYF
TGTGCCAGCACGGCCGGGTATCCAGGGGCTGGAAACACCATATATTTT
>TRBJ2-7|TRBD2|TRBV6-2/TRBV6-3|NA
CASSYSIAGLDEQYF
TGTGCCAGCAGTTACTCGATAGCGGGACTAGACGAGCAGTACTTC
>TRBJ2-1|TRBD2|TRBV4-3|NA
CASSQARRERDNEQFF
TGCGCCAGCAGCCAAGCTCGGCGGGAGAGGGACAATGAGCAGTTCTTC
>TRBJ2-7|TRBD1|TRBV11-2|NA
CASRPTGELGEQYF
TGTGCCAGCAGACCGACAGGGGAGCTTGGGGAGCAGTACTTC
>TRBJ2-5|TRBD2|TRBV20-1|few
CSASPGVAGRIWETQYF
TGCAGTGCCTCTCCCGGAGTAGCGGGAAGAATATGGGAGACCCAGTACTTC
>TRBJ2-7|TRBD2|TRBV10-3|NA
CAISESFLAGGLEQYF
TGTGCCATCAGTGAGTCATTTCTAGCGGGGGGGCTCGAGCAGTACTTC
>TRBJ2-3|TRBD2|TRBV24-1|NA
CATSDWTSEGQDTQYF
TGTGCCACCAGTGACTGGACTAGCGAGGGTCAGGATACGCAGTATTTT
>TRBJ2-4|TRBD1|TRBV10-3|many
CAISDEDRGRNIQYF
TGTGCCATCAGTGACGAGGACAGGGGGAGGAACATTCAGTACTTC
>TRBJ2-5|NA|TRBV6-2/TRBV6-3|NA
CASTRQIQETQYF
TGTGCCAGCACGCGGCAGATCCAAGAGACCCAGTACTTC
>TRBJ1-4|TRBD1|TRBV5-1|few
CASTQWTGRGEKLFF
TGCGCCAGCACCCAATGGACAGGGCGAGGGGAAAAACTGTTTTTT
>TRBJ2-5|NA|TRBV20-1|NA
CSASPGTGNVQETQYF
TGCAGTGCTAGCCCCGGGACGGGGAACGTCCAAGAGACCCAGTACTTC
>TRBJ2-5|TRBD1|TRBV20-1|NA
CSARRQGRETQYF
TGCAGTGCTAGAAGACAGGGAAGAGAGACCCAGTACTTC
>TRBJ1-1|TRBD1|TRBV10-3|few
CAIFKDRGTEAFF
TGTGCCATCTTTAAGGACAGGGGGACAGAAGCTTTCTTT
>TRBJ1-2|NA|TRBV7-9|few
CASSLAENPYGYTF
TGTGCCAGCAGCTTAGCGGAGAATCCTTATGGCTACACCTTC
>TRBJ2-3|NA|TRBV20-1|NA
CSLRISSDTQYF
TGCAGTCTCCGCATATCGTCAGATACGCAGTATTTT
>TRBJ1-1|NA|TRBV27|NA
CASSLGRGQGTEAFF
TGTGCCAGCAGTTTAGGTCGGGGGCAGGGGACTGAAGCTTTCTTT